This TCR beta chain is drawn from a study of cytomegalovirus exposure and HLA in healthy donors. Germline CDR1 SGHVS, CDR2 FNYEAQ. V was clipped by 3 bases and J by 7 bases; unmatched bases: 13. The length of the CDR3 is 18 residues. To note about this clone: No antigen is known for it.

Study outcomes and limitations: According to the study, 180 or so TCR beta chains were cytomegalovirus-associated. Under in vitro conditions, three CMV-associated chains were confirmed as specific for CMV antigens. Of the V segments, some could not be distinguished, including TRBV6-2 and TRBV6-3, and were excluded. The Asian-associated ancestry cluster reportedly had fewer N-insertions than the approximately 650-donor mean in a later analysis.

The PCR ran on 60 Vbeta and 13 Jbeta primers. The data were produced by immunoSEQ multiplex PCR, yet TCRdb's version contains in-frame clones alone and is incomplete. The sample contains 190,000 or so clones, approximately 82% of which appear only once. This clonotype was sampled from a woman between 45 and 60 years old in good health and CMV-seropositive. The sequenced sample consisted of PBMCs. The rearrangement uses TRBV7-6 and TRBJ2-5; 14 nucleotides match TRBD2. This chain's CDR3 is CASSFSGTSGGPARTQYF. For the CDR3, the DNA is TGTGCCAGCAGCTTCTCTGGGACTAGCGGGGGCCCGGCTCGGACCCAGTACTTC.